Listed below are T cell receptor beta chains from one sample, sequenced in a study of blood T cell repertoires in COVID-19. Some clones are missing from TCRdb's copy, which holds only in-frame ones; the method was immunoSEQ multiplex PCR. The sample holds some 60,000 clones; roughly four fifths are singletons and the top ten take about a tenth. Sequenced sample: peripheral blood. Receptors originate from a man aged 50-60 years with COVID-19, enrolled during active disease. CDR3s include the opening cysteine and the closing phenylalanine or tryptophan. D genes are given only for firm matches. The size of a clone is reported for some rows only, either as once, few or many, or as a class for expanded clones.

v_gene: TRBV7-9; d_gene: -; j_gene: TRBJ1-2; abundance: -; CDR3nt: TGTGCCAGCAGCTTTGCGGACAGAATCCATGGCTACACCTTC; CDR3aa: CASSFADRIHGYTF
v_gene: TRBV12-3/TRBV12-4; d_gene: TRBD2; j_gene: TRBJ2-7; abundance: few; CDR3nt: TGTGCCAGCAGTAGCCGGACTAGCGGGAGGGTCTTC; CDR3aa: CASSSRTSGRVF
v_gene: TRBV30; d_gene: TRBD2; j_gene: TRBJ2-5; abundance: -; CDR3nt: TGTGCCTGGAGTGTACTCGCCCTAGCGGGATGGGAAGAGACCCAGTACTTC; CDR3aa: CAWSVLALAGWEETQYF
v_gene: TRBV6-6; d_gene: TRBD2; j_gene: TRBJ2-1; abundance: -; CDR3nt: TGTGCCAGCAGTCCGGGACTAGCGGCCCACAATGAGCAGTTCTTC; CDR3aa: CASSPGLAAHNEQFF
v_gene: TRBV9; d_gene: TRBD2; j_gene: TRBJ2-3; abundance: -; CDR3nt: TGTGCCAGCAGCTTACGGGACTACACAGATACGCAGTATTTT; CDR3aa: CASSLRDYTDTQYF
v_gene: TRBV4-1; d_gene: -; j_gene: TRBJ1-2; abundance: -; CDR3nt: TGCGCCAGCAGCCAAGTTTCATTACAATTAAACCCCGATGGCTACACCTTC; CDR3aa: CASSQVSLQLNPDGYTF
v_gene: TRBV5-1; d_gene: TRBD2; j_gene: TRBJ2-1; abundance: -; CDR3nt: TGCGCCAGCAATCGGCGGGAGGGCCAATCCAGTGAGCAGTTCTTC; CDR3aa: CASNRREGQSSEQFF
v_gene: TRBV30; d_gene: -; j_gene: TRBJ1-4; abundance: -; CDR3nt: TGTGCCTGGAGTTCGGACGGGGGATGGGGTAATGAAAAACTGTTTTTT; CDR3aa: CAWSSDGGWGNEKLFF
v_gene: TRBV25-1; d_gene: -; j_gene: TRBJ1-2; abundance: once; CDR3nt: TGTGCCAGCAGTGAATGGGGGGGAGGAGGCTACACCTTC; CDR3aa: CASSEWGGGGYTF
v_gene: TRBV19; d_gene: TRBD2; j_gene: TRBJ2-1; abundance: -; CDR3nt: TGTGCCAGTAGTGTCAGGGGCCCGGGACTAGCGGGAGTCGGTAACAATGAGCAGTTCTTC; CDR3aa: CASSVRGPGLAGVGNNEQFF
v_gene: TRBV6-1; d_gene: TRBD2; j_gene: TRBJ2-7; abundance: -; CDR3nt: TGTGCCAGCAGTGAAGATTGGGGGGGGACCTACGAGCAGTACTTC; CDR3aa: CASSEDWGGTYEQYF
v_gene: TRBV18; d_gene: -; j_gene: TRBJ1-3; abundance: -; CDR3nt: TGTGCCAGCTCACCCCGGGACACCTCTGGAAACACCATATATTTT; CDR3aa: CASSPRDTSGNTIYF
v_gene: TRBV20-1; d_gene: -; j_gene: TRBJ2-1; abundance: -; CDR3nt: TGCAGTGCTAGACTCAATGAGCAGTTCTTC; CDR3aa: CSARLNEQFF
v_gene: TRBV24-1; d_gene: -; j_gene: TRBJ2-2; abundance: once; CDR3nt: TGTGCCACCAAGCAGGGGGGCGCGAACACCGGGGAGCTGTTTTTT; CDR3aa: CATKQGGANTGELFF
v_gene: TRBV11-3; d_gene: -; j_gene: TRBJ1-1; abundance: -; CDR3nt: TGTGCCAGCAGCCAAGGCGGAAACACTGAAGCTTTCTTT; CDR3aa: CASSQGGNTEAFF
v_gene: TRBV30; d_gene: -; j_gene: TRBJ2-5; abundance: -; CDR3nt: TGTGCCTGGAGTGTAAAGGGGTTGGAGACCCAGTACTTC; CDR3aa: CAWSVKGLETQYF
v_gene: TRBV11-2; d_gene: -; j_gene: TRBJ2-1; abundance: -; CDR3nt: TGTGCCAGCAGCATCCCGGAACGAAGGAGGCAGTTCTTC; CDR3aa: CASSIPERRRQFF
v_gene: TRBV2; d_gene: -; j_gene: TRBJ2-1; abundance: -; CDR3nt: TGTGCCAGCAGCGCAGCGGGCCCCTCCTACAATGAGCAGTTCTTC; CDR3aa: CASSAAGPSYNEQFF
v_gene: TRBV19; d_gene: -; j_gene: TRBJ2-7; abundance: -; CDR3nt: TGTGCCAGTAGTATTCCGGGGGCCTACGAGCAGTACTTC; CDR3aa: CASSIPGAYEQYF
v_gene: TRBV5-1; d_gene: TRBD1; j_gene: TRBJ1-5; abundance: -; CDR3nt: TGCGCCAGCAGCTTGGGACAGGGGGCTGCTCAGCCCCAGCATTTT; CDR3aa: CASSLGQGAAQPQHF
v_gene: TRBV3-1/TRBV3-2; d_gene: TRBD2; j_gene: TRBJ2-1; abundance: once; CDR3nt: TGTGCCAGCAGCCCCCCCGGGGGGGTTTCCTACAATGAGCAGTTCTTC; CDR3aa: CASSPPGGVSYNEQFF
v_gene: TRBV30; d_gene: -; j_gene: TRBJ1-1; abundance: once; CDR3nt: TGTGCCTGGAGCCTCGAGTCGAACACTGAAGCTTTCTTT; CDR3aa: CAWSLESNTEAFF
v_gene: TRBV6-5; d_gene: -; j_gene: TRBJ2-1; abundance: -; CDR3nt: TGTGCCAGCAGTTACGTTCCGGGAGCGGTCAATGAGCAGTTCTTC; CDR3aa: CASSYVPGAVNEQFF
v_gene: TRBV5-1; d_gene: TRBD2; j_gene: TRBJ2-1; abundance: -; CDR3nt: TGCGCCAGCAGCCACGGGACTAGCGGGAGATTGTGGAATGAGCAGTTCTTC; CDR3aa: CASSHGTSGRLWNEQFF
v_gene: TRBV7-2; d_gene: -; j_gene: TRBJ1-5; abundance: once; CDR3nt: TGTGCCAGCAGCCCGACAGTTTATAGCAATCAGCCCCAGCATTTT; CDR3aa: CASSPTVYSNQPQHF
v_gene: TRBV5-4; d_gene: -; j_gene: TRBJ2-5; abundance: once; CDR3nt: TGTGCCAGCAGCTTGGAGCTAGAGACCCAGTACTTC; CDR3aa: CASSLELETQYF
v_gene: TRBV28; d_gene: -; j_gene: TRBJ1-2; abundance: -; CDR3nt: TGTGCCAGCATACGCAGGGTGGGCTATGGCTACACCTTC; CDR3aa: CASIRRVGYGYTF
v_gene: TRBV5-1; d_gene: -; j_gene: TRBJ2-1; abundance: -; CDR3nt: TGCGCCAGCAGCACGGGACGGGAAATGACTAGTGAGCAGTTCTTC; CDR3aa: CASSTGREMTSEQFF
v_gene: TRBV5-1; d_gene: TRBD2; j_gene: TRBJ2-2; abundance: -; CDR3nt: TGCGCCAGCAGCGGGCCTAGCGGGAACACCGGGGAGCTGTTTTTT; CDR3aa: CASSGPSGNTGELFF
v_gene: TRBV10-3; d_gene: -; j_gene: TRBJ1-4; abundance: few; CDR3nt: TGTGCCATCAGTGAGTCGGTCGGGGTACCTAATGAAAAACTGTTTTTT; CDR3aa: CAISESVGVPNEKLFF
v_gene: TRBV11-2; d_gene: -; j_gene: TRBJ2-6; abundance: once; CDR3nt: TGTGCCAGCAGCCGCAGGGCGGATTACTCTGGGGCCAACGTCCTGACTTTC; CDR3aa: CASSRRADYSGANVLTF
v_gene: TRBV11-3; d_gene: -; j_gene: TRBJ2-1; abundance: -; CDR3nt: TGTGCCAGCAGCTTAGAAATGGGGGGGCTCAATGAGCAGTTCTTC; CDR3aa: CASSLEMGGLNEQFF
v_gene: TRBV19; d_gene: -; j_gene: TRBJ1-4; abundance: -; CDR3nt: TGTGCCAGTAGTACAACAGGGAGTAATGAAAAACTGTTTTTT; CDR3aa: CASSTTGSNEKLFF
v_gene: TRBV7-9; d_gene: TRBD2; j_gene: TRBJ2-2; abundance: -; CDR3nt: TGTGCCAGCAGCTTAGGGACTAGCGGGAATCGGGGCACCGGGGAGCTGTTTTTT; CDR3aa: CASSLGTSGNRGTGELFF
v_gene: TRBV6-5; d_gene: -; j_gene: TRBJ2-3; abundance: -; CDR3nt: TGTGCCAGCACTTCTAGCCACCCCACAGATACGCAGTATTTT; CDR3aa: CASTSSHPTDTQYF
v_gene: TRBV7-9; d_gene: -; j_gene: TRBJ1-2; abundance: -; CDR3nt: TGTGCCAGCAGCTTAGGCCAGGATGATGGCTACACCTTC; CDR3aa: CASSLGQDDGYTF
v_gene: TRBV27; d_gene: TRBD2; j_gene: TRBJ2-1; abundance: -; CDR3nt: TGTGCCAGCAACCTTGAGGTCGGGAGGGGTGAGCAGTTCTTC; CDR3aa: CASNLEVGRGEQFF
v_gene: TRBV3-1/TRBV3-2; d_gene: -; j_gene: TRBJ1-1; abundance: -; CDR3nt: TGTGCCAGCAGCCCCTCCCCAGGGGAAGCTTTCTTT; CDR3aa: CASSPSPGEAFF
v_gene: TRBV29-1; d_gene: -; j_gene: TRBJ2-1; abundance: -; CDR3nt: TGCTGCAGGCTTGGTGAGCAGTTCTTC; CDR3aa: CCRLGEQFF
v_gene: TRBV2; d_gene: -; j_gene: TRBJ2-4; abundance: -; CDR3nt: TGTGCCAGCAGTGAGTGGAGAAACATTCAGTACTTC; CDR3aa: CASSEWRNIQYF
v_gene: TRBV11-3; d_gene: -; j_gene: TRBJ2-1; abundance: few; CDR3nt: TGTGCCAGCAGCTCGGATTCTAGCTTCTCCTACAATGAGCAGTTCTTC; CDR3aa: CASSSDSSFSYNEQFF
v_gene: TRBV30; d_gene: -; j_gene: TRBJ1-5; abundance: few; CDR3nt: TGTGCCTGGAGACGTCAGGGTCCCAATCAGCCCCAGCATTTT; CDR3aa: CAWRRQGPNQPQHF
v_gene: TRBV6-2/TRBV6-3; d_gene: TRBD1; j_gene: TRBJ2-7; abundance: -; CDR3nt: TGTGCCAGCAGCCTCCCCCAAAACCGGGACAGGGGTCACGAGCAGTACTTC; CDR3aa: CASSLPQNRDRGHEQYF
v_gene: TRBV4-3; d_gene: TRBD1; j_gene: TRBJ1-4; abundance: -; CDR3nt: TGCGCCAGCAGCCGGAACCCGGGACAGGGCGGAGAAAAACTGTTTTTT; CDR3aa: CASSRNPGQGGEKLFF
v_gene: TRBV2; d_gene: -; j_gene: TRBJ2-6; abundance: -; CDR3nt: TGTGCCAGCCGGCGACAGCTCTCTGGGGCCAACGTCCTGACTTTC; CDR3aa: CASRRQLSGANVLTF
v_gene: TRBV7-2; d_gene: -; j_gene: TRBJ2-1; abundance: -; CDR3nt: TGTGCCAGCAGCCGCTACGGCAATGAGCAGTTCTTC; CDR3aa: CASSRYGNEQFF
v_gene: TRBV7-3; d_gene: -; j_gene: TRBJ1-1; abundance: -; CDR3nt: TGTGCCAGCAGCTTAATAGGAGAAACTGAAGCTTTCTTT; CDR3aa: CASSLIGETEAFF
v_gene: TRBV18; d_gene: -; j_gene: TRBJ2-2; abundance: -; CDR3nt: TGTGCCAGCTCACCTATACCGGGATGGAACACCGGGGAGCTGTTTTTT; CDR3aa: CASSPIPGWNTGELFF
v_gene: TRBV7-9; d_gene: TRBD2; j_gene: TRBJ2-7; abundance: -; CDR3nt: TGTGCCAGCAGCTTAAGGGGAGCGGGAGCGGGAGTCTCCGAGCAGTACTTC; CDR3aa: CASSLRGAGAGVSEQYF
v_gene: TRBV19; d_gene: -; j_gene: TRBJ2-7; abundance: -; CDR3nt: TGTGCCAGTACCTCTCAGCCGGGGGAAACCTACGAGCAGTACTTC; CDR3aa: CASTSQPGETYEQYF
v_gene: TRBV4-1; d_gene: -; j_gene: TRBJ1-2; abundance: -; CDR3nt: TGCGCCAGCAGCGTGGGGAGGGGTTATGGCTACACCTTC; CDR3aa: CASSVGRGYGYTF
v_gene: TRBV19; d_gene: TRBD2; j_gene: TRBJ2-3; abundance: -; CDR3nt: TGTGCCAGTAGTATCTCTAGCGGGAGTTACACAGATACGCAGTATTTT; CDR3aa: CASSISSGSYTDTQYF
v_gene: TRBV2; d_gene: TRBD1; j_gene: TRBJ2-7; abundance: -; CDR3nt: TGTGCCAGCAGTCGCCAGGACAGGAACTACGAGCAGTACTTC; CDR3aa: CASSRQDRNYEQYF
v_gene: TRBV5-1; d_gene: -; j_gene: TRBJ2-5; abundance: -; CDR3nt: TGCGCCAGCAGCCCCCAGGGGACGTCACAAGAGACCCAGTACTTC; CDR3aa: CASSPQGTSQETQYF
v_gene: TRBV7-2; d_gene: TRBD1; j_gene: TRBJ2-7; abundance: -; CDR3nt: TGTGCCAGCAGCCGGCGGGACAGGGGAGTCCCGGGAGCGAACGAGCAGTACTTC; CDR3aa: CASSRRDRGVPGANEQYF
v_gene: TRBV5-1; d_gene: TRBD1; j_gene: TRBJ2-3; abundance: -; CDR3nt: TGCGCCAGCAGCCGTGGAGGAAACAGGGGCGGCACAGATACGCAGTATTTT; CDR3aa: CASSRGGNRGGTDTQYF